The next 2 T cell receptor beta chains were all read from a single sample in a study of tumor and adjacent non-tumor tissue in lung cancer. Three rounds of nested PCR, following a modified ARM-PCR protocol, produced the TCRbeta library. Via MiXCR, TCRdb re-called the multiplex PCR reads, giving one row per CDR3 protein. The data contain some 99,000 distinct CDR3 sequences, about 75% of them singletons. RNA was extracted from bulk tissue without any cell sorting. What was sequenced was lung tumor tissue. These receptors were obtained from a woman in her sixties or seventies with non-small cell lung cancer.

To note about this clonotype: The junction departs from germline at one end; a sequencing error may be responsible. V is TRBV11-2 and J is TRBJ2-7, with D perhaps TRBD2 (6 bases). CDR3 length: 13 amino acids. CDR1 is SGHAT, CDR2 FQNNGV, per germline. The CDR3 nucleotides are TGTACCAGCAGCCACGAACCTCCGGGGGAGCAGTATTTC. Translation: CTSSHEPPGEQYF.

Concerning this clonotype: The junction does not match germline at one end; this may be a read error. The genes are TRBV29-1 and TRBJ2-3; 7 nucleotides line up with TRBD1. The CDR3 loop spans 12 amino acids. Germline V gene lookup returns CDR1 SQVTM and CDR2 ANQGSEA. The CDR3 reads CSVGQVGDTQYF. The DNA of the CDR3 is TGCAGTGTTGGACAGGTGGGAGATACGCAGTATTTT.